The T cell receptor (beta chain) under discussion was sequenced for a study of T-cell reconstitution after alpha-beta-depleted transplantation in children. Unique molecular identifiers were used in preparing the TCRbeta library. Via MiXCR, TCRdb re-called the PCR reads, giving one row per CDR3 protein. Counted here are a few hundred thousand distinct CDR3 sequences, about a sixth occurring once; the ten biggest clones make up 3.3%. Germline V CDR1 and CDR2: SNHLY, FYNNEI. The V and J ends lost 8 bases and 2 bases respectively, with 15 bases between them. The CDR3 has 14 residues. This rearrangement joins TRBV2 to TRBJ1-2; D not certain. This TCR derives from a human donor who donated a stem cell graft to a child with acute lymphoblastic leukemia. The source was PBMCs from the stem cell graft donor, collected from the stem cell graft. The CDR3 DNA is TGTGCCAGCGAGGACCTACTATCCAACTATGGCTACACCTTC. This sequence encodes CASEDLLSNYGYTF.